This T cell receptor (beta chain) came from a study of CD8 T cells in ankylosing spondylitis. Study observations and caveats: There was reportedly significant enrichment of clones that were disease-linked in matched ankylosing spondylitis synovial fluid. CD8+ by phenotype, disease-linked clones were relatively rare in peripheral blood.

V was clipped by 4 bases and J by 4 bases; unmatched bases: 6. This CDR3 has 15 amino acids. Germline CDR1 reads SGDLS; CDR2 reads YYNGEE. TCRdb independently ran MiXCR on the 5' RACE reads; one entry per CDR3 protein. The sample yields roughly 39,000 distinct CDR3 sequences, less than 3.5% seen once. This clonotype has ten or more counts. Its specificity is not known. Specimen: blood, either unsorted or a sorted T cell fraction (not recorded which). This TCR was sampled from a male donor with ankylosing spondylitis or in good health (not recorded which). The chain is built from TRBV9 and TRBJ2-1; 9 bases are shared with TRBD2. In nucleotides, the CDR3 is TGTGCCAGCAGCTCCCGGACTAGCGCGTACAATGAGCAGTTCTTC. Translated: CASSSRTSAYNEQFF.